The TCR beta chain under discussion was sequenced for a study of T cell responses to AZD1222 COVID-19 vaccine. Study information: Second doses that came at about 4 or about 12 weeks were put together.

Notes on this clone: Its target is unknown.

Regarding the study as a whole: Sampled repertoires all dated from after the peak T cell response.

Method: immunoSEQ multiplex PCR; TCRdb's copy keeps in-frame clones and lacks some. In the table there are roughly 120,000 clones, 85% to 90% of which are singletons. There are 12 residues in the CDR3. This rearrangement joins TRBV21-1 to TRBJ2-7; the D call TRBD1 from the table was never checked on the DNA. TRBV21-1 is recorded as a pseudogene. This clonotype originated in an adult in good health. The sample in question was peripheral blood, obtained on day 0 of AZD1222 vaccination. The CDR3 region is CASSKGRGHQYF. Written as DNA, the CDR3 is TGTGCCAGCAGCAAGGGAAGGGGCCACCAGTACTTC.